Listed below are T cell receptor beta chains from one sample, sequenced in a study of long-term antiretroviral therapy in people with HIV. Assay used: immunoSEQ multiplex PCR; TCRdb lists only in-frame clones, some missing. The sample carries about 18,000 clones, about nine tenths recorded once. This specimen consisted of unsorted PBMCs, obtained 3 years after starting antiretroviral therapy. Source of these receptors: a man between 45 and 60 years old with HIV. The CDR3 runs from the conserved cysteine through the conserved F or W. A D gene is named only where the DNA matches it firmly. Size is omitted from some rows. Given values are once, few, many or a class for expanded clones.

j_call | clone_size | v_call | d_call | cdr3_nt | cdr3_aa
TRBJ1-1 | NA | TRBV29-1 | NA | TGCAGCGTTGAGTCCTTCCCGAACACTGAAGCTTTCTTT | CSVESFPNTEAFF
TRBJ2-4 | NA | TRBV27 | NA | TGTGCCAGCAGACCACCAGGGGGGCCCAAAAACATTCAGTACTTC | CASRPPGGPKNIQYF
TRBJ2-2 | once | TRBV12-5 | TRBD1 | TGTGCTAGTGCCGGACAGGGGAGAGGGGAGCTGTTTTTT | CASAGQGRGELFF
TRBJ1-2 | NA | TRBV7-8 | TRBD1 | TGTGCCAGCAGCTTAAAAGGGGGCCGGGATGGCTACACCTTC | CASSLKGGRDGYTF
TRBJ1-2 | NA | TRBV7-8 | TRBD1 | TGTGCCAGCAGCGATACAGGGGAGGCAGGTGGCTACACCTTC | CASSDTGEAGGYTF
TRBJ2-3 | NA | TRBV10-1 | NA | TGCGCCAGCAGTGGGGGGCTAGCGTCAGATACGCAGTATTTT | CASSGGLASDTQYF
TRBJ2-7 | NA | TRBV7-9 | TRBD1 | TGTGCCAGCAGCTCTCCGGGACAGGGACACGAGCAGTACTTC | CASSSPGQGHEQYF
TRBJ1-5 | few | TRBV2 | NA | TGTGCCAGCAGGGGGGGCAGGGGCCAAAATCAGCCCCAGCATTTT | CASRGGRGQNQPQHF
TRBJ2-4 | NA | TRBV28 | NA | TGTGCCAGCAGTCCGTTCCGGGCAGGCGAGGTAAACATTCAGTACTTC | CASSPFRAGEVNIQYF
TRBJ2-7 | NA | TRBV2 | NA | TGTGCCAGCATCCTGGACAGCGTTAGTCACTACGAGCAGTACTTC | CASILDSVSHYEQYF
TRBJ2-2 | NA | TRBV11-2 | TRBD2 | TGTGCCAGCAACCCCGGAGTAGCGGGGAACACCGGGGAGCTGTTTTTT | CASNPGVAGNTGELFF
TRBJ2-7 | few | TRBV28 | NA | TGTGCCAGCAGGACTGGAGTCGTCGAGCAGTACTTC | CASRTGVVEQYF
TRBJ2-7 | few | TRBV19 | NA | TGTGCCAGTAGTATAGTGTCAGGGGACGAGCAGTACTTC | CASSIVSGDEQYF
TRBJ2-1 | NA | TRBV5-1 | TRBD2 | TGCGCCAGCAGCGGCCGACTAGCGGGGGGATACAATGAGCAGTTCTTC | CASSGRLAGGYNEQFF
TRBJ1-5 | few | TRBV6-6 | TRBD1 | TGTGCCAGCAGATGGACAGGGGGCGCAAGTCAGCCCCAGCATTTT | CASRWTGGASQPQHF
TRBJ1-1 | NA | TRBV7-9 | NA | TGTGCCAGCAGCAAAAGGGGGGAAGTGGAGGGCACTGAAGCTTTCTTT | CASSKRGEVEGTEAFF
TRBJ2-1 | NA | TRBV11-2 | TRBD2 | TGTGCCAGCAGCTTAGGACTAGCGGACTCCTACAATGAGCAGTTCTTC | CASSLGLADSYNEQFF
TRBJ2-7 | NA | TRBV13 | NA | TGTGCCAGCAGCCTCGGGACTCTCTACGAGCAGTACTTC | CASSLGTLYEQYF
TRBJ1-3 | NA | TRBV18 | NA | TGTGCCAGCTCACCTACGACAATCTCTGGAAACACCATATATTTT | CASSPTTISGNTIYF
TRBJ2-2 | NA | TRBV6-4 | NA | TGTGCCAGCAGTTTTGCGCCCAACACCGGGGAGCTGTTTTTT | CASSFAPNTGELFF
TRBJ2-7 | NA | TRBV5-1 | NA | TGCGCCAGCAGCGAACAGGGCTACGAGCAGTACTTC | CASSEQGYEQYF
TRBJ1-6 | NA | TRBV5-5 | NA | TGTGCCAGCAGCTCAGAACATGCAGGGGTTTCACCCCTCCACTTT | CASSSEHAGVSPLHF
TRBJ1-2 | NA | TRBV9 | TRBD1 | TGTGCCAGCAGCGTCGGGACAGCGAACCACTATGGCTACACCTTC | CASSVGTANHYGYTF
TRBJ2-3 | NA | TRBV19 | TRBD1 | TGTGCCAGTAGTATGGGACAGGGGGCAGATACGCAGTATTTT | CASSMGQGADTQYF
TRBJ2-1 | NA | TRBV7-7 | NA | TGTGCCAGCAGCTCACCAGCGGGCGGTGAGCAGTTCTTC | CASSSPAGGEQFF
TRBJ2-2 | NA | TRBV9 | NA | TGTGCCAGCAGTACATCGAACACCGGGGAGCTGTTTTTT | CASSTSNTGELFF
TRBJ2-2 | few | TRBV7-2 | TRBD2 | TGTGCCAGCAGCTCCTCTAGCGGGGCGGACACCGGGGAGCTGTTTTTT | CASSSSSGADTGELFF
TRBJ2-1 | NA | TRBV9 | NA | TGTGCCAGCAGCGCGTCGTTTGGGGGGGCAGGGCGAGAGCAGTTCTTC | CASSASFGGAGREQFF
TRBJ1-2 | NA | TRBV7-6 | NA | TGTGCCAGCAGCTTAGAGCCCCGGCCAACTTCTAACTATGGCTACACCTTC | CASSLEPRPTSNYGYTF
TRBJ1-1 | few | TRBV19 | NA | TGTGCCAGTAGTATAGACAGGGGAACTGAAGCTTTCTTT | CASSIDRGTEAFF
TRBJ2-1 | NA | TRBV30 | NA | TGTGCCTGGAGTGTACGGGGTGCGGGCGGGGAGCAGTTCTTC | CAWSVRGAGGEQFF
TRBJ2-1 | NA | TRBV5-4 | NA | TGTGCCAGCAGCTCAAACAATGAGCAGTTCTTC | CASSSNNEQFF
TRBJ1-2 | NA | TRBV10-3 | NA | TGTGCCATCAGTGAGTCGGCCTATGGCTACACCTTC | CAISESAYGYTF
TRBJ1-3 | NA | TRBV5-5 | TRBD1 | TGTGCCAGCAGCAAACAAGGACAGGGATTCTCTGGAAACACCATATATTTT | CASSKQGQGFSGNTIYF
TRBJ1-5 | NA | TRBV29-1 | TRBD1 | TGCAGCGTGGGACAGGGGGCAGGGCAGCCCCAGCATTTT | CSVGQGAGQPQHF